The clone carrying this T cell receptor beta chain has a handful of counts. The source of the sample is a study of T cell responses to AZD1222 COVID-19 vaccine. Study-level information: Analysis merged second doses at about 4 or about 12 weeks.

Data came from immunoSEQ multiplex PCR; TCRdb stores just in-frame clones and leaves some out. Among approximately 160,000 clones listed, 85% to 95% were seen once. Germline CDR1 SGDLS, CDR2 YYNGEE. The CDR3 covers 14 residues. V lost 0 bases, J lost 8 bases, and 2 bases stayed unmatched. The clonotype originates from an adult in good health. V gene TRBV9 combines with J gene TRBJ1-6; 7 bases are a match to TRBD1. Sequenced here: peripheral blood, sampled on day 0 of AZD1222 vaccination. The CDR3, as DNA: TGTGCCAGCAGCGTAGCAGGGGGGTATTCACCCCTCCACTTT. Translating it yields CASSVAGGYSPLHF.